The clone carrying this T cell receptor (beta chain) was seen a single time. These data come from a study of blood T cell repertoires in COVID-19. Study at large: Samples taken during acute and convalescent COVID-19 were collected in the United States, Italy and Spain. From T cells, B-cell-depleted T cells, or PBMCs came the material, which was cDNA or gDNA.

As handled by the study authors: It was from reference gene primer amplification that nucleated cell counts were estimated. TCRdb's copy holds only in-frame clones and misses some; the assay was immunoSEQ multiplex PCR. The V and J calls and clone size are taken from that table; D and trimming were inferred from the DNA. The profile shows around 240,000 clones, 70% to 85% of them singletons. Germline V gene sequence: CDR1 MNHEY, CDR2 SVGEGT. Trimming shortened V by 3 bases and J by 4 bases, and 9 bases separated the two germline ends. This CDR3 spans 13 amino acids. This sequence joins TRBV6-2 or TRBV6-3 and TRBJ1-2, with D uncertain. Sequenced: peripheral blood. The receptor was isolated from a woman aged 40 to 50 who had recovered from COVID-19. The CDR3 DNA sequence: TGTGCCAGCAGTTATGGAGAATCCTATGGCTACACCTTC. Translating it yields CASSYGESYGYTF.